Listed here are 21 T cell receptor beta chains from one sample, sequenced in a study of Graves' ophthalmopathy and Graves' hyperthyroidism. For repertoire sequencing, the TCR beta CDR3 regions were amplified from RNA transcripts. The library came from an HTBI-primed first-round RT-PCR and a second-round multiplex PCR. A single record per CDR3 protein comes from TCRdb applying MiXCR to the multiplex PCR reads. The data hold about 420,000 distinct CDR3 sequences, with approximately 21% observed a single time. Sequencing was carried out using peripheral blood. The receptors were gathered from a young woman with stable Graves' hyperthyroidism.

The V gene is TRBV4-3, the J gene TRBJ2-7, with 8 bases that match TRBD1. V lost 1 base, J lost 2 bases, and 4 bases stayed unmatched. The CDR3 covers 15 residues. Per the germline V gene, CDR1 is LGHNA and CDR2 is YSLEER. CDR3 sequence: CASSQGSTGAYEQYF. CDR3 DNA: TGCGCCAGCAGCCAAGGGTCGACAGGGGCCTACGAGCAGTACTTC.

At least ten counts were recorded for this clonotype. The gene calls are TRBV2 and TRBJ1-1; D gene ambiguous. The CDR3 length is 15 residues. V lost 0 bases and J lost 0, with 8 bases in between. The germline V gene encodes CDR1 SNHLY and CDR2 FYNNEI. CDR3 in amino acids: CASSEALYMNTEAFF. The CDR3, as DNA: TGTGCCAGCAGTGAAGCTCTTTATATGAACACTGAAGCTTTCTTT.

At least ten counts were recorded for this clonotype. The chain uses TRBV5-1 and TRBJ1-1; D is unclear. V gave up 5 bases and J gave up 4 bases, with 15 bases separating them. Germline V gives CDR1 SGHRS, CDR2 YFSETQ. The length of the CDR3 is 14 residues. Written as DNA, the CDR3 is TGCGCCAGCAGTGCAAACAATGTCGGCACTGAAGCTTTCTTT. This gives the protein CASSANNVGTEAFF. The full variable domain, with the rest looked up from reference TRBV5-1 and TRBJ1-1, is KAGVTQTPRYLIKTRGQQVTLSCSPISGHRSVSWYQQTPGQGLQFLFEYFSETQRNKGNFPGRFSGRQFSNSRSEMNVSTLELGDSALYLCASSANNVGTEAFFGQGTRLTVV.

This clonotype occurred many times. The chain recombines TRBV15 with TRBJ1-5, with 8 bases matching TRBD1. The trim removed 4 bases at V and 6 bases at J, leaving 23 bases unmatched. The CDR3 spans 20 residues. Per the germline V gene, CDR1 is LNHNV and CDR2 is YYDKDF (reference sequence). The CDR3 DNA sequence: TGTGCCACCAGCAAAATCCTCGGGGCAGGGGGCAGACAGAAGTTTCAGCCCCAGCATTTT. It encodes CATSKILGAGGRQKFQPQHF. Combining the CDR3 with reference TRBV15 and TRBJ1-5 gives the whole variable domain DAMVIQNPRYQVTQFGKPVTLSCSQTLNHNVMYWYQQKSSQAPKLLFHYYDKDFNNEADTPDNFQSRRPNTSFCFLDIRSPGLGDTAMYLCATSKILGAGGRQKFQPQHFGDGTRLSIL.

Ten or more counts support this clonotype. The genes are TRBV7-3 and TRBJ2-4; 14 bases map to TRBD2. Germline assignment: CDR1 SGHTA and CDR2 FQGTGA. The CDR3 has 18 amino acids. J lost 4 bases, V lost 5 bases, and 10 bases had no gene match. The CDR3 nucleotides read TGTGCCAGCAGCCTAGGGGGACTAGCGGGAGAAAGGAAAAACATTCAGTACTTC. It specifies CASSLGGLAGERKNIQYF. Full variable domain (missing parts from reference TRBV7-3 and TRBJ2-4): GAGVSQTPSNKVTEKGKYVELRCDPISGHTALYWYRQSLGQGPEFLIYFQGTGAADDSGLPNDRFFAVRPEGSVSTLKIQRTERGDSAVYLCASSLGGLAGERKNIQYFGAGTRLSVL.

This clonotype appeared many times. J is TRBJ2-5 and V is TRBV30; D might be TRBD1 (5 bases). The CDR3 consists of 13 residues. The germline gives CDR1 GTSNPN, CDR2 SVGIG (reference sequence). V was cut by 2 bases and J by 2 bases, with 9 bases left in between. The CDR3 loop reads CAWSKTVQETQYF. The CDR3 DNA reads as TGTGCCTGGAGTAAGACAGTACAAGAGACCCAGTACTTC.

The chain couples TRBV6-5 to TRBJ1-1; D ambiguous. Germline assignment: CDR1 MNHEY and CDR2 SVGAGI. The germline V and J ends were trimmed by 4 bases and 3 bases, with 12 bases remaining between them. This CDR3 has 14 amino acids. CDR3 nucleotides: TGTGCCAGCAGTTTAGCAAAAGGGCACACTGAAGCTTTCTTT. Its translation is CASSLAKGHTEAFF.

CDR3 loop: CASSYSSSPQETQYF. CDR3 bases: TGTGCCAGCAGTTACTCATCTAGCCCCCAAGAGACCCAGTACTTC. The V gene is TRBV6-5, the J gene TRBJ2-5; a possible D gene is TRBD2 (5 bases). The CDR3 is made up of 15 amino acids. Germline CDR1 and CDR2: MNHEY and SVGAGI. Trimming took 0 bases from V and 1 from J, leaving 9 bases between them.

This clonotype was observed many times. This chain connects TRBV6-2 or TRBV6-3 to TRBJ1-2; no definite D call. The CDR3 covers 14 residues. V gave up 6 bases and J gave up 6 bases, with 17 bases separating them. CDR1 and CDR2 from the germline V gene are MNHEY and SVGEGT. The CDR3 spells CASSDPHNGDGYTF. As DNA, the CDR3 is TGTGCCAGCAGCGACCCCCACAATGGCGATGGCTACACCTTC.

This clonotype was found many times. The V call is TRBV6-2 or TRBV6-3, the J call TRBJ2-2; D is undetermined. Germline CDR1 is MNHEY and CDR2 is SVGEGT. Deletions cut 1 base from V and 2 bases from J, with 8 bases between. The CDR3 length is 15 residues. This CDR3 reads CASSYWASNTGELFF. The CDR3 DNA sequence: TGTGCCAGCAGTTACTGGGCTTCAAACACCGGGGAGCTGTTTTTT.

The rearrangement uses TRBV9 and TRBJ2-5; TRBD1 aligns across 8 bases. Per germline, CDR1 SGDLS and CDR2 YYNGEE. The V segment lost 4 bases and the J segment 5 bases; nucleotides outside the gene matches: 7. The CDR3 covers 14 residues. The CDR3 here is CASSNGQGLETQYF. Here the CDR3 DNA reads TGTGCCAGCAGCAACGGACAGGGTTTGGAGACCCAGTACTTC.

The genes are TRBV6-5 and TRBJ1-1; no reliable D call. Per germline, CDR1 MNHEY and CDR2 SVGAGI. Deletions cut 2 bases from V and 7 bases from J, with 5 bases between. The CDR3 runs to 11 residues. This CDR3 reads CASSYRSEAFF. CDR3 DNA sequence: TGTGCCAGCAGTTACCGTAGTGAAGCTTTCTTT.

This clonotype came up many times. The genes are TRBV19 and TRBJ2-2; no clear D. This CDR3 region has 16 residues. Deletions cut 8 bases from V and 0 bases from J, with 16 bases between. In germline, CDR1 is LNHDA, CDR2 SQIVND (reference sequence). CDR3 nucleotides: TGTGCCAGTTTGCCGCGGTCGGTCGCGAACACCGGGGAGCTGTTTTTT. Its protein product is CASLPRSVANTGELFF.

This clonotype was detected many times. The V and J genes are TRBV6-1 and TRBJ2-7; 14 positions match TRBD2. The CDR3 runs 15 residues. The V gene end was trimmed by 5 bases and the J gene end by 6 bases; junction bases not matched to a gene: 6. Germline CDR1 is MNHNS and CDR2 is SASEGT. The CDR3 DNA is TGTGCCAGCAGTAAGGGACTAGCGGGGGTAGGCGAGCAGTACTTC. Residues: CASSKGLAGVGEQYF.

In its sample, this clonotype was seen many times. J is TRBJ2-5 and V is TRBV28, with 11 bases identical to TRBD1. Germline trimming cut 4 bases from V and 7 bases from J; bases unmatched to any gene: 8. Germline V gives CDR1 MDHEN, CDR2 SYDVKM. The CDR3 contains 15 residues. The CDR3: CASSSHTGTGGTQYF. CDR3 sequence (DNA): TGTGCCAGCAGTTCCCACACCGGGACAGGGGGGACCCAGTACTTC.

This clonotype was picked up many times. The V gene is TRBV29-1, the J gene TRBJ1-2; D is ambiguous. CDR3 length equals 14 residues. V was trimmed by 0 bases and J by 8 bases, leaving 16 bases between them. Germline V lookup: CDR1 SQVTM, CDR2 ANQGSEA. CDR3 sequence reads: CSVEDYSDTSGYTF. The CDR3 DNA reads as TGCAGCGTTGAAGATTACTCCGACACGTCCGGCTACACCTTC.

The chain uses TRBV7-2 and TRBJ1-6; maybe TRBD1 (6 bases). CDR1 and CDR2 from the germline V gene are SGHTA and FQGNSA. Trimming stripped 2 bases from V and 7 bases from J, with 18 bases between. This CDR3 contains 17 residues. CDR3: CASSLNGGGRANSPLHF. The DNA for the CDR3 is TGTGCCAGCAGCTTAAACGGAGGGGGGCGCGCGAATTCACCCCTCCACTTT.

This clonotype appeared many times. The chain joins TRBV15 to TRBJ2-7, with D perhaps assigned TRBD1 or TRBD2 (5 bases each). Trimming shortened V by 0 bases and J by 2 bases, and 11 bases separated the two germline ends. From germline, CDR1 is LNHNV and CDR2 YYDKDF (reference sequence). The CDR3 is made up of 15 amino acids. The CDR3 protein is CATSRDRQRTYEQYF. The CDR3 DNA reads TGTGCCACCAGCAGAGATCGACAGCGGACCTACGAGCAGTACTTC.

This clonotype occurred many times. The chain uses TRBV6-1 and TRBJ2-7, with 12 positions matching TRBD1. The CDR3 runs 14 residues. From germline, CDR1 is MNHNS and CDR2 SASEGT. V was clipped by 6 bases and J by 6 bases; unmatched bases: 6. The CDR3: CASSERDRGREQYF. The CDR3 nucleotides are TGTGCCAGCAGCGAAAGGGACAGGGGGCGCGAGCAGTACTTC.

The table lists this clonotype with many counts. The chain recombines TRBV4-2 with TRBJ2-2; no clear D gene. V lost 0 bases, J lost 7 bases, and 12 bases lay in between. Per germline, CDR1 LGHNA and CDR2 YNFKEQ. The CDR3 loop spans 15 amino acids. The CDR3 region is CASSQDQSRDGELFF. CDR3 coding DNA: TGTGCCAGCAGCCAAGATCAAAGTCGCGACGGGGAGCTGTTTTTT.

This clonotype was seen at least ten times. The J gene is TRBJ1-2, the V gene TRBV6-4, with TRBD1 as a possible D gene (6 bases). V was shortened by 3 bases and J by 8 bases, with 13 bases between the two germline ends. Germline V gene sequence: CDR1 MRHNA, CDR2 SNTAGT. This CDR3 is 13 amino acids long. Here the CDR3 reads CASSEVAGEGYTF. The CDR3 bases are TGTGCCAGCAGTGAAGTGGCAGGGGAAGGCTACACCTTC.